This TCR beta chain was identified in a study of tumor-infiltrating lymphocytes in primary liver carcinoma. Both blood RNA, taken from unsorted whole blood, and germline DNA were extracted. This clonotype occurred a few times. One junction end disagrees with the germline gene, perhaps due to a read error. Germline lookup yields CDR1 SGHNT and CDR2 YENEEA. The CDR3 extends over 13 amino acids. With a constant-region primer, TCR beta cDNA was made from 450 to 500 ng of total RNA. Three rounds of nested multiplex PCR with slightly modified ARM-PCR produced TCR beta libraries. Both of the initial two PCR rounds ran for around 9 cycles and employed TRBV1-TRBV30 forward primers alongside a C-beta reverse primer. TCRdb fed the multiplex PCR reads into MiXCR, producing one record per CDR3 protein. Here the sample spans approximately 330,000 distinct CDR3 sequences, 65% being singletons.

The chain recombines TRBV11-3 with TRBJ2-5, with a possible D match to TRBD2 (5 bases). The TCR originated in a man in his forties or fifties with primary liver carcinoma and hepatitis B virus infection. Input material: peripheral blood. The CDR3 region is CVSGLGQQETQYF. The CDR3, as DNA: TGTGTCAGCGGCTTGGGTCAGCAAGAGACCCAGTACTTC.